The rows below give T cell receptor beta chains drawn from one sample of a study of T cell clones after liver transplantation. Some clones are missing from TCRdb's copy, which holds only in-frame ones; the method was immunoSEQ multiplex PCR. The sample carries 75,000 to 100,000 clones, roughly 82% recorded once. The specimen was CD4+ T cells from blood, collected almost 47 months after liver transplant. Receptors were obtained from a human patient who received a liver transplant. Some T cells may be the graft donor's. Each CDR3 is given with its conserved first and last residue. The order of the fields is D gene, V gene, J gene, CDR3 protein. The D gene is left open where the match is weak.

d_call: TRBD1; v_call: TRBV5-1; j_call: TRBJ1-1; cdr3_aa: CASSGTGAGGTEAFF
d_call: TRBD2; v_call: TRBV27; j_call: TRBJ2-7; cdr3_aa: CASSSPSGRGIYEQYF
d_call: .; v_call: TRBV5-1; j_call: TRBJ2-7; cdr3_aa: CASSFGGAPSTEQYF
d_call: TRBD2; v_call: TRBV14; j_call: TRBJ2-7; cdr3_aa: CASSLIAGGRYEQYF
d_call: .; v_call: TRBV7-2; j_call: TRBJ1-5; cdr3_aa: CASSPRSGRYNQPQHF
d_call: TRBD2; v_call: TRBV5-8; j_call: TRBJ2-1; cdr3_aa: CASLTYGAGGREQFF
d_call: .; v_call: TRBV21-1; j_call: TRBJ2-7; cdr3_aa: CASSKVKGSTYEQYF
d_call: TRBD2; v_call: TRBV29-1; j_call: TRBJ2-3; cdr3_aa: CSVDGTSASDTQYF
d_call: .; v_call: TRBV28; j_call: TRBJ2-7; cdr3_aa: CASRGGFYEQYF
d_call: TRBD1; v_call: TRBV7-2; j_call: TRBJ1-1; cdr3_aa: CASSSTGGSTEAFF
d_call: .; v_call: TRBV5-4; j_call: TRBJ2-1; cdr3_aa: CASSFYNEQFF
d_call: .; v_call: TRBV4-1; j_call: TRBJ1-1; cdr3_aa: CASSQVDMGMMATEAFF
d_call: TRBD2; v_call: TRBV19; j_call: TRBJ2-6; cdr3_aa: CASNQGRLAGPLTF
d_call: TRBD1; v_call: TRBV19; j_call: TRBJ1-5; cdr3_aa: CASSTPTGAHSNQPQHF
d_call: .; v_call: TRBV2; j_call: TRBJ2-7; cdr3_aa: CASSVHKLTPEVEQYF
d_call: .; v_call: TRBV5-1; j_call: TRBJ2-3; cdr3_aa: CASSEAGDADTQYF
d_call: .; v_call: TRBV6-1; j_call: TRBJ2-1; cdr3_aa: CASSEAGGTPYYNEQFF
d_call: TRBD1; v_call: TRBV5-1; j_call: TRBJ1-1; cdr3_aa: CASSSGQGESTEAFF
d_call: TRBD1; v_call: TRBV11-2; j_call: TRBJ2-2; cdr3_aa: CASSYRGDGELFF
d_call: TRBD2; v_call: TRBV19; j_call: TRBJ2-1; cdr3_aa: CASSIVTSGRSHNEQFF